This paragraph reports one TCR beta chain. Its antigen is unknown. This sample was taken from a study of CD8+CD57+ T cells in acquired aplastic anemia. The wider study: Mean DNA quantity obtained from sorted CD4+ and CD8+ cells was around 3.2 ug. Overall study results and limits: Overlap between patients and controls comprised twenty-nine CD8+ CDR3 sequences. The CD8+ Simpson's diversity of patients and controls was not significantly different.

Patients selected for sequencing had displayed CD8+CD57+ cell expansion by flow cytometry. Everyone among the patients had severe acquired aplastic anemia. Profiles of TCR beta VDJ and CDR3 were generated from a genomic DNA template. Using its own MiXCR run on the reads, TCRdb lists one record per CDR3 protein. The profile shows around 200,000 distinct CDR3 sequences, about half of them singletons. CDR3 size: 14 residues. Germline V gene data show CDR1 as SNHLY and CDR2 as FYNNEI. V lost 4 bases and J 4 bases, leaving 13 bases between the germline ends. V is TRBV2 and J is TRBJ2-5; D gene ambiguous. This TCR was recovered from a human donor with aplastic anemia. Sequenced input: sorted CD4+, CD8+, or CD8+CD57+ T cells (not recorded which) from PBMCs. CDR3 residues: CASSGGRSVETQYF. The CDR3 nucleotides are TGTGCCAGCAGTGGTGGCAGGAGCGTAGAGACCCAGTACTTC.